These 27 T cell receptor beta chains were sequenced from one sample in a study of blood T cell repertoires in COVID-19 (dated by TCRdb to 2018 to 2020). The library was obtained by the immunoSEQ multiplex PCR assay. Imported from immuneACCESS, the table was reduced by TCRdb to in-frame sequences with V and J called. These copies leave out some clones; in studies compared against another copy, an unresolved V gene accounts for under half, and the cause of the remainder is not known. Recorded for this sample are approximately 250,000 clones; roughly 84% of them occurred a single time. The biggest ten clones account for about 1% of the sample. Material: peripheral blood. The origin of the receptors is a middle-aged man with acute or convalescent COVID-19.

The chain is built from TRBV6-6 and TRBJ2-7, with D perhaps matching TRBD1 (5 bases). This CDR3 has 13 residues. The V gene's germline CDR1 is MNHNY and CDR2 SVGAGI (reference sequence). V was cut by 7 bases and J by 0 bases, with 10 bases left in between. The CDR3 loop is CASTGYASYEQYF. CDR3 DNA: TGTGCCAGCACAGGGTATGCCTCCTACGAGCAGTACTTC.

The chain joins TRBV19 to TRBJ2-1; the D gene is possibly TRBD2 (6 bases). Germline V gene lookup returns CDR1 LNHDA and CDR2 SQIVND (reference sequence). This CDR3 contains 17 residues. Trimming pared 5 bases from V and 0 bases from J, leaving 17 bases between. CDR3 nucleotide sequence: TGTGCCAGTAGTGTCTACCCGGGGACTTACTCCTACAATGAGCAGTTCTTC. This codes for CASSVYPGTYSYNEQFF.

The chain has TRBV5-4 and TRBJ2-5, with TRBD1 as a possible D gene (5 bases). Between the trimmed V and J ends, which lost 1 base and 2 bases, there was a span of 12 bases. Germline V gene data show CDR1 as SGHNT and CDR2 as YYREEE (reference sequence). This CDR3 is 15 amino acids long. For the CDR3, the DNA is TGTGCCAGCAGCTTGTCAGGGCTATCACAAGAGACCCAGTACTTC. This sequence encodes CASSLSGLSQETQYF.

This clone was seen only a few times. This sequence joins TRBV19 and TRBJ2-3; TRBD1 is a possible D gene (6 bases). The CDR3 has 11 amino acids. Deletions cut 8 bases from V and 7 bases from J, with 10 bases between. Germline assignment: CDR1 LNHDA and CDR2 SQIVND (reference sequence). CDR3 sequence reads: CASGGPYTQYF. In DNA form, the CDR3 reads TGTGCCAGTGGGGGCCCTTATACGCAGTATTTT.

This clone was found a few times. This rearrangement joins TRBV24-1 to TRBJ1-1, with a possible D match to TRBD1 (5 bases). Germline CDR1 and CDR2: KGHDR and SFDVKD. The CDR3 has 15 residues. Trimming took 1 base from V and 6 from J, leaving 14 bases between them. The CDR3 reads CATSDFQGILAEAFF. The CDR3 region has the DNA TGTGCCACCAGTGATTTCCAGGGAATATTAGCTGAAGCTTTCTTT.

The J gene is TRBJ1-6, the V gene TRBV14; D is ambiguous. The V gene lost 4 bases and the J gene lost 5 bases, with 12 bases spanning the gap. Germline V CDR1 and CDR2: SGHDN, FVKESK. The CDR3 extends over 15 amino acids. CDR3 nucleotide sequence: TGTGCCAGCAGCCGCCTGCGACGGGATAATTCACCCCTCCACTTT. Protein sequence: CASSRLRRDNSPLHF.

The gene calls are TRBV28 and TRBJ1-4; TRBD1 agrees at 7 bases. This CDR3 is built from 14 residues. The germline V gene encodes CDR1 MDHEN and CDR2 SYDVKM. V was clipped by 5 bases and J by 7 bases; unmatched bases: 7. The CDR3 nucleotides are TGTGCCAGCAGTCCTCCGGGACAGCCTGAAAAACTGTTTTTT. This codes for CASSPPGQPEKLFF.

V and J are TRBV6-6 and TRBJ1-2; a possible D gene is TRBD1 (5 bases). V lost 0 bases and J lost 4, with 9 bases in between. CDR3 size: 14 residues. Germline V lookup: CDR1 MNHNY, CDR2 SVGAGI (reference sequence). In DNA form, the CDR3 reads TGTGCCAGCAGTTACTCTGGGGGAGGCTATGGCTACACCTTC. It is translated as CASSYSGGGYGYTF.

The rearrangement links TRBV5-4 to TRBJ2-2, with a weak D call TRBD1 (6 bases). The CDR3 runs to 15 residues. Trimming shortened V by 4 bases and J by 4 bases, and 14 bases separated the two germline ends. In germline, CDR1 is SGHNT, CDR2 YYREEE (reference sequence). The DNA of the CDR3 is TGTGCCAGCAGCGCAGGGGAAACTCTCACCGGGGAGCTGTTTTTT. Translation: CASSAGETLTGELFF. Supplemented by reference TRBV5-4 and TRBJ2-2, the full variable domain reads ETGVTQSPTHLIKTRGQQVTLRCSSQSGHNTVSWYQQALGQGPQFIFQYYREEENGRGNFPPRFSGLQFPNYSSELNVNALELDDSALYLCASSAGETLTGELFFGEGSRLTVL.

The rearrangement links TRBV18 to TRBJ1-6, with D uncertain. CDR1 and CDR2 (germline): KGHSH, LQKENI. The length of the CDR3 is 13 residues. Trimming left V 6 bases short and J 8 bases short, with 11 bases between. The DNA for the CDR3 is TGTGCCAGCTCCACCGTACTTGATTCACCCCTCCACTTT. The encoded protein is CASSTVLDSPLHF.

The J gene is TRBJ2-3, the V gene TRBV6-5; D is unresolved. The CDR3 totals 15 residues. Germline CDR1 reads MNHEY; CDR2 reads SVGAGI. The V and J ends lost 5 bases and 0 bases respectively, with 12 bases between them. The DNA for the CDR3 is TGTGCCAGCAGTCCAGGCTGGATTAGCACAGATACGCAGTATTTT. This encodes CASSPGWISTDTQYF.

This chain connects TRBV5-6 to TRBJ1-2; TRBD1 might be the D (5 bases). This CDR3 spans 12 amino acids. V was pared by 4 bases and J by 3 bases, with 7 bases between. From germline, CDR1 is SGHDT and CDR2 YYEEEE. CDR3 loop: CASSEGDYGYTF. CDR3 in DNA: TGTGCCAGCAGCGAAGGGGACTATGGCTACACCTTC.

The rearrangement uses TRBV7-2 and TRBJ2-2; D remains ambiguous. Between the trimmed V and J ends, which lost 2 bases and 6 bases, there was a span of 7 bases. From germline, CDR1 is SGHTA and CDR2 FQGNSA. CDR3 size: 13 residues. For the CDR3, the DNA is TGTGCCAGCAGCTTACAAGTAGCCGGGGAGCTGTTTTTT. This gives the protein CASSLQVAGELFF.

J is TRBJ1-1 and V is TRBV10-3; the D is unclear. This CDR3 is built from 12 residues. Germline V gene lookup returns CDR1 ENHRY and CDR2 SYGVKD. The V end was cut by 8 bases, the J end by 4 bases, with 11 bases between. The CDR3 here is CAIGPVGTEAFF. The CDR3 bases are TGTGCCATCGGTCCGGTCGGCACTGAAGCTTTCTTT.

A few counts support this clone. This chain links TRBV3-1 (or the pseudogene TRBV3-2) with TRBJ2-3, with 9 bases fitting TRBD1. Germline V gene sequence: CDR1 LGHDT, CDR2 YNNKEL (reference sequence). The trim removed 2 bases at V and 4 bases at J, leaving 7 bases unmatched. The CDR3 is 16 amino acids. CDR3 in DNA: TGTGCCAGCAGCCAACACCGGACAGGGGAGGCAGATACGCAGTATTTT. Its translation: CASSQHRTGEADTQYF.

This clone was counted once. The gene calls are TRBV11-2 and TRBJ1-1; TRBD1 matches at 11 bases. Germline V gene lookup returns CDR1 SGHAT and CDR2 FQNNGV. The CDR3 loop spans 14 amino acids. Losses at the gene ends were 1 base for V and 7 bases for J; bases not matched to a gene: 2. The CDR3 here is CASSLGTGGLEAFF. Written as DNA, the CDR3 is TGTGCCAGCAGCTTAGGGACAGGGGGCCTTGAAGCTTTCTTT.

The V and J genes are TRBV28 and TRBJ1-2; weak D call: TRBD1 (6 bases). V shed 7 bases and J shed 2 bases, with 14 bases lying between them. CDR1 and CDR2 from the germline V gene are MDHEN and SYDVKM. The CDR3 length is 14 residues. CDR3 protein: CASTSYTGNYGYTF. DNA for the CDR3: TGTGCCAGCACCTCCTATACAGGGAACTATGGCTACACCTTC.

V gene TRBV5-4 combines with J gene TRBJ2-3; D is unresolved. This CDR3 region has 14 residues. Per the germline V gene, CDR1 is SGHNT and CDR2 is YYREEE (reference sequence). Trimming took off 3 bases at V and 4 bases at J, with 12 bases between the two ends. CDR3 protein: CASSSPSTPDTQYF. The CDR3 coding sequence is TGTGCCAGCAGCTCTCCCTCTACCCCAGATACGCAGTATTTT.

The chain employs TRBV18 and TRBJ2-1, with TRBD2 as a possible D gene (7 bases). V was shortened by 3 bases and J by 5 bases, with 14 bases between the two germline ends. The CDR3 extends over 15 amino acids. The germline gives CDR1 KGHSH, CDR2 LQKENI. CDR3 loop: CASSPLGGGDNEQFF. Written as DNA, the CDR3 is TGTGCCAGCTCACCTCTTGGAGGGGGGGACAATGAGCAGTTCTTC.

This chain joins TRBV5-4 and TRBJ1-2; D is perhaps TRBD1 (6 bases). The CDR3 has 15 amino acids. Germline-derived CDR1 and CDR2 are SGHNT and YYREEE (reference sequence). The ends were cut back, 4 bases at V and 0 bases at J, with 13 bases in the middle. The CDR3 DNA reads as TGTGCCAGCAGCATCAGACAGGCGGCTAACTATGGCTACACCTTC. Protein sequence: CASSIRQAANYGYTF.

This rearrangement joins TRBV5-1 to TRBJ1-6; no definite D call. V was pared by 1 base and J by 8 bases, with 10 bases between. The CDR3 loop spans 14 amino acids. The V gene's germline CDR1 is SGHRS and CDR2 YFSETQ. CDR3 DNA: TGCGCCAGCAGCTTGAAGCTTTCTGATTCACCCCTCCACTTT. Protein product: CASSLKLSDSPLHF.

V usage is TRBV4-1 and J usage is TRBJ1-2; D gene unclear. Trimming stripped 1 base from V and 4 bases from J, with 13 bases between. Germline V CDR1 and CDR2: MGHRA, YSYEKL. This CDR3 contains 15 residues. The CDR3 coding sequence is TGCGCCAGCAGCCAAGCCCCCGCACATCCCTATGGCTACACCTTC. Protein product: CASSQAPAHPYGYTF.

The V call is TRBV6-5, the J call TRBJ1-1; weak D call: TRBD1 (5 bases). Trimming took off 10 bases at V and 8 bases at J, with 14 bases between the two ends. The CDR3 is made up of 11 amino acids. The germline V gene encodes CDR1 MNHEY and CDR2 SVGAGI. Here the CDR3 DNA reads TGTGCCACCTTAGAACAGGAGGAAGCTTTCTTT. It encodes CATLEQEEAFF.

This chain uses TRBV29-1 with TRBJ1-5; TRBD1 matches at 12 bases. The CDR3 totals 14 residues. V gave up 4 bases and J gave up 3 bases; unmatched junction bases: 1. CDR1 is SQVTM, CDR2 ANQGSEA, per germline. The CDR3 nucleotides are TGCAGCGTTGGGGACAGGGGGCTCAATCAGCCCCAGCATTTT. It yields the protein CSVGDRGLNQPQHF.

This chain joins TRBV7-8 and TRBJ1-1; D perhaps matches TRBD1 (5 bases). Per the germline V gene, CDR1 is SGHVS and CDR2 is FQNEAQ. CDR3 length equals 16 residues. With 2 bases removed from V and 4 bases from J, the gap between germline ends came to 17 bases. CDR3 in amino acids: CASSLNSGGAGTEAFF. CDR3 DNA: TGTGCCAGCAGCTTAAATAGCGGAGGGGCGGGCACTGAAGCTTTCTTT.

The chain joins TRBV7-6 to TRBJ2-5; D is possibly TRBD1 (7 bases). The germline CDR1 and CDR2 sequences are SGHVS and FNYEAQ. V dropped 5 bases and J dropped 2 bases, with 12 bases sitting between them. The CDR3 extends over 14 amino acids. CDR3 residues: CASSAGQSQETQYF. The CDR3 DNA reads as TGTGCCAGCAGCGCGGGACAGAGTCAAGAGACCCAGTACTTC.

The rearrangement joins TRBV3-1 (or the pseudogene TRBV3-2) to TRBJ1-2; tentative D call: TRBD1 (5 bases). Germline assignment: CDR1 LGHDT and CDR2 YNNKEL (reference sequence). The V gene lost 3 bases and the J gene lost 7 bases, with 15 bases spanning the gap. CDR3 length equals 14 residues. CDR3 sequence reads: CASSQEWGGRGYTF. In nucleotides, the CDR3 is TGTGCCAGCAGCCAGGAATGGGGGGGACGTGGCTACACCTTC.